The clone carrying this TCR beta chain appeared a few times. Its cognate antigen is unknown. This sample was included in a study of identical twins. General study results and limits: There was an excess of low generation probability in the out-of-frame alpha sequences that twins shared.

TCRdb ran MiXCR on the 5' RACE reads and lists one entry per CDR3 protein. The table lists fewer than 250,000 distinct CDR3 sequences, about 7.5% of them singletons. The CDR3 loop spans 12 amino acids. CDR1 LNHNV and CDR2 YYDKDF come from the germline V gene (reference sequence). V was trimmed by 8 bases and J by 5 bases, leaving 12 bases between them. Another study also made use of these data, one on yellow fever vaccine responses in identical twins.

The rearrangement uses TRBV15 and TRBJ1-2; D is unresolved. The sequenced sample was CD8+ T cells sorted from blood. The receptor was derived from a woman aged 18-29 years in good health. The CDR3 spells CATSTGFYGYTF. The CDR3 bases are TGTGCCACCTCGACGGGTTTTTATGGCTACACCTTC.